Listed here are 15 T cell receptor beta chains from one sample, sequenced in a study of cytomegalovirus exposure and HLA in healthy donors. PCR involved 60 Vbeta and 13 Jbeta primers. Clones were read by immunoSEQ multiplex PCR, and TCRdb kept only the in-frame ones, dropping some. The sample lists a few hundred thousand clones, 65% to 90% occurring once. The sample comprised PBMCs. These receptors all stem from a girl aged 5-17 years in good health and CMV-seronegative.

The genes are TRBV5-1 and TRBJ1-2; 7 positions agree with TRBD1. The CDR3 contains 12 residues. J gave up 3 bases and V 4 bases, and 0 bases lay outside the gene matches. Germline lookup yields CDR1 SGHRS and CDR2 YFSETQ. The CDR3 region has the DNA TGCGCCAGCAGCGGGACAGACTATGGCTACACCTTC. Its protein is CASSGTDYGYTF.

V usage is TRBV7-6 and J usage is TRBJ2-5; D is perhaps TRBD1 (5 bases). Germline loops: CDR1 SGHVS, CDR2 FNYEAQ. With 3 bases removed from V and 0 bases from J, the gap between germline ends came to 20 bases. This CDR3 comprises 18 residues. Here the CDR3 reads CASSFPDGGAEYQETQYF. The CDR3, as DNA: TGTGCCAGCAGCTTCCCCGACGGTGGGGCGGAATACCAAGAGACCCAGTACTTC.

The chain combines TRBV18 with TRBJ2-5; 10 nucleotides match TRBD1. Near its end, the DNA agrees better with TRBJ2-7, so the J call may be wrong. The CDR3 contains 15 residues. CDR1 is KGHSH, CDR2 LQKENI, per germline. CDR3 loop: CASSPLGQGTYEQYF. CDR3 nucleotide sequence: TGTGCCAGCTCACCTTTGGGACAGGGGACCTACGAGCAGTACTTC.

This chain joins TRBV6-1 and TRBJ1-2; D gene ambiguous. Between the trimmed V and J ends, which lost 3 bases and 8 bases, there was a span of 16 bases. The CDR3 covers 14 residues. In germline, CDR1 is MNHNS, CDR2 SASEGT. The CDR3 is CASSDFGSAGGYTF. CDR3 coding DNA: TGTGCCAGCAGTGATTTTGGGTCGGCGGGCGGCTACACCTTC.

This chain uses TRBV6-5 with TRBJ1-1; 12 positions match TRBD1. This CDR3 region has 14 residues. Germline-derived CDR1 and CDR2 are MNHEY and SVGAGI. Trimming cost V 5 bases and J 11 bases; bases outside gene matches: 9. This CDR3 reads CASSPPGQGARAFF. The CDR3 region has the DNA TGTGCCAGCAGTCCTCCGGGACAGGGGGCGAGGGCTTTCTTT.

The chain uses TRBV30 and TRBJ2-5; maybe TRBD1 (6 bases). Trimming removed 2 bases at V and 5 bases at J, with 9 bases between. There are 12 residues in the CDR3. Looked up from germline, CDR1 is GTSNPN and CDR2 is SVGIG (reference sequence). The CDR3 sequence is CAWSQGQETQYF. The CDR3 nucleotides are TGTGCCTGGAGTCAGGGGCAGGAGACCCAGTACTTC.

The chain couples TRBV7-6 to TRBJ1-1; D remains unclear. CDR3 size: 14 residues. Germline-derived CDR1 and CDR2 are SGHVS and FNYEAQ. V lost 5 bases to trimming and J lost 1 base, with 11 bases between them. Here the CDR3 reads CASSLIGANTEAFF. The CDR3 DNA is TGTGCCAGCAGCCTAATAGGAGCGAACACTGAAGCTTTCTTT.

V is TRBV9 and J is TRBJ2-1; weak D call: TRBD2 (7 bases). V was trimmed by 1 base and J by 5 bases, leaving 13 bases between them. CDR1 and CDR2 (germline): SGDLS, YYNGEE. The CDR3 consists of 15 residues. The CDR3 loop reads CASSVIGGANNEQFF. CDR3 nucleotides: TGTGCCAGCAGCGTAATAGGGGGGGCCAACAATGAGCAGTTCTTC. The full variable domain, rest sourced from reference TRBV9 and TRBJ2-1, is DSGVTQTPKHLITATGQRVTLRCSPRSGDLSVYWYQQSLDQGLQFLIQYYNGEERAKGNILERFSAQQFPDLHSELNLSSLELGDSALYFCASSVIGGANNEQFFGPGTRLTVL.

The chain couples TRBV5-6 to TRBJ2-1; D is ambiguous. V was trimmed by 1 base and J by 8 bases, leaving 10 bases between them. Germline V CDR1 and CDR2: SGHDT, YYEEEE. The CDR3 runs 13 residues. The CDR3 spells CASSLTVIDEQFF. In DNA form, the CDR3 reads TGTGCCAGCAGCTTGACGGTTATCGATGAGCAGTTCTTC.

The CDR3 nucleotides are TGCGCCAGCAGCTTATCTACCTACGAGCAGTACTTC. It codes for CASSLSTYEQYF. The V gene is TRBV5-1, the J gene TRBJ2-7, with no clear D. Trimming left V 2 bases short and J 2 bases short, with 5 bases between. The CDR3 length is 12 residues. Germline V gene lookup returns CDR1 SGHRS and CDR2 YFSETQ.

The CDR3 DNA follows: TGTGCCAGCTCACCTGTATCTGGGACAGGGGCCTACGAGCAGTACTTC. It specifies CASSPVSGTGAYEQYF. V gene TRBV18 combines with J gene TRBJ2-7; 10 nucleotides match TRBD1. The CDR3 is 16 residues long. Germline V lookup: CDR1 KGHSH, CDR2 LQKENI. V was clipped by 3 bases and J by 2 bases; unmatched bases: 7.

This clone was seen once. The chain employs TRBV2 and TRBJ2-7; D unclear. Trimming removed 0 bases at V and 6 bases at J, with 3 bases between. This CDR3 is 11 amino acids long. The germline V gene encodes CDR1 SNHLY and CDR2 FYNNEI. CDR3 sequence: CASSEASEQYF. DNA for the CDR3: TGTGCCAGCAGTGAAGCCAGCGAGCAGTACTTC.

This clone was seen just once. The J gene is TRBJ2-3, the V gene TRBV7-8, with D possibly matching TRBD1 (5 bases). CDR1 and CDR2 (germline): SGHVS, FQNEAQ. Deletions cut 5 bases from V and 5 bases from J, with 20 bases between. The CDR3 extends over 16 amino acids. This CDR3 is CASSRSLVTDGDTQYF. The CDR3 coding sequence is TGTGCCAGCAGCCGGAGTCTAGTGACAGACGGAGATACGCAGTATTTT.

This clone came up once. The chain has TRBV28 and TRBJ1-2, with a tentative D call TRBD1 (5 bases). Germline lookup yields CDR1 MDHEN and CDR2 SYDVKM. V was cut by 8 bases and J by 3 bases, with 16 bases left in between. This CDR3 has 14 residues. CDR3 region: CASHRGGVYYGYTF. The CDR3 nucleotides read TGTGCCAGCCACCGGGGGGGGGTGTACTATGGCTACACCTTC.

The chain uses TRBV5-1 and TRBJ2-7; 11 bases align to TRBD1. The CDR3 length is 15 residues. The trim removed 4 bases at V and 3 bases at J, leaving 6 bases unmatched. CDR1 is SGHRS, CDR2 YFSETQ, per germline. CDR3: CASSRTGTGGYEQYF. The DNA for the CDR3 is TGCGCCAGCAGCCGTACCGGGACAGGGGGCTACGAGCAGTACTTC.